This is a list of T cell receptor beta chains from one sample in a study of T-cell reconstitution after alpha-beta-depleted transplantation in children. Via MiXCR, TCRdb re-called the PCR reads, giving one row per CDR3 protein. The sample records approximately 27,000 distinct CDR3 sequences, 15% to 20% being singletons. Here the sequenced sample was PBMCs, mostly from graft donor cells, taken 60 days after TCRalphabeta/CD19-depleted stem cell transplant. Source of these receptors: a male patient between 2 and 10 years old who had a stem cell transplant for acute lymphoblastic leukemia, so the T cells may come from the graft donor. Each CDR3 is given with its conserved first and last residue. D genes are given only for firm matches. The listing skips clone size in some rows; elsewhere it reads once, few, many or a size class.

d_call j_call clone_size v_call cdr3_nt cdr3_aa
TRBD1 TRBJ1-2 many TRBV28 TGTGCCATTCGACAGGGGGCGGACTATGGCTACACCTTC CAIRQGADYGYTF
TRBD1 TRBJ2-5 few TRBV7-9 TGTGCCAGCAGCTTAAACAGGGGAGAGACCCAGTACTTC CASSLNRGETQYF
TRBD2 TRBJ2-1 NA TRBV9 TGTGCCAGCAGCGAACTAGCGGGCTCCTACAATGAGCAGTTCTTC CASSELAGSYNEQFF
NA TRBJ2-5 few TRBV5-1 TGCGCCAGCAGCTTCGGACAGCTGAACCAAGAGACCCAGTACTTC CASSFGQLNQETQYF
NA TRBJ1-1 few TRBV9 TGTGCCAGCAGCGTAGTTACCCCGCTTCACCTTATGAACACTGAAGCTTTCTTT CASSVVTPLHLMNTEAFF
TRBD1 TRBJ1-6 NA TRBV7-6 TGTGCCAGCAGCTTAGAGCCGGGACAGACTAATTCACCCCTCCACTTT CASSLEPGQTNSPLHF
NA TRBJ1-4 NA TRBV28 TGTGCCAGCAGCCCCCCCAGAGTTAATGAAAAACTGTTTTTT CASSPPRVNEKLFF
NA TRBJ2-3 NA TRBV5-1 TGCGCCAGCAGCTTGGGGGCAGGGCGAGCAGATACGCAGTATTTT CASSLGAGRADTQYF
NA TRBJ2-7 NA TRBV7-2 TGTGCCAGCAACTCCGGGGCAAGTAGATACGAGCAGTACTTC CASNSGASRYEQYF
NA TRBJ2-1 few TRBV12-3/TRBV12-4 TGTGCCAGCAGTTCCGGACGACTAGATCTAACCTACAATGAGCAGTTCTTC CASSSGRLDLTYNEQFF
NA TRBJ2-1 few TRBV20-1 TGCAGTGCTAGAGGTCTCATTTACAATGAGCAGTTCTTC CSARGLIYNEQFF
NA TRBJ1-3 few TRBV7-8 TGTGCCAGCAGCTTAGGGGGGCATGGAGGAAACACCATATATTTT CASSLGGHGGNTIYF
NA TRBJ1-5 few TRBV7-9 TGTGCCAGCAGCTTAGAGGGAGGGAGGAATCAGCCCCAGCATTTT CASSLEGGRNQPQHF
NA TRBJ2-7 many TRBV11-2 TGTGCCAGCAGCTTAGTACTACCCTCCTACGAGCAGTACTTC CASSLVLPSYEQYF
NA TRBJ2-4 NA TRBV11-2 TGTGCCAGCAGCTCCCAACCTCTAGCCAAAAACATTCAGTACTTC CASSSQPLAKNIQYF
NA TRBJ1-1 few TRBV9 TGTGCCAGCAGCGTGGACACTATGAACACTGAAGCTTTCTTT CASSVDTMNTEAFF
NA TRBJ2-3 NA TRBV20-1 TGCAGTGCTAGAGGCAGGGGGGACAGCACAGATACGCAGTATTTT CSARGRGDSTDTQYF
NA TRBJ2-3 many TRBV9 TGTGCCAGCAGCTTCGGGGGTTACACAGATACGCAGTATTTT CASSFGGYTDTQYF
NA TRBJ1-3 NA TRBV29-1 TGCAGCGTCCGAATTCGAGGTGGCACCATATATTTT CSVRIRGGTIYF
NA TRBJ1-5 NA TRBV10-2 TGCGCCAGCGGTCGAGGGGGCAATCAGCCCCAGCATTTT CASGRGGNQPQHF
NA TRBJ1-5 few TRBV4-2 TGTGCCAGCCGGATCGACAGCTATAGCAATCAGCCCCAGCATTTT CASRIDSYSNQPQHF
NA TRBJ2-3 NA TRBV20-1 TGCAGTGCTAGTCGGGCGGGGGCCACAGATACGCAGTATTTT CSASRAGATDTQYF
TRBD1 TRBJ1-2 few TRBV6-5 TGTGCCAGCAGCTTAAGGACAGGGAAGAACGGCTACACCTTC CASSLRTGKNGYTF
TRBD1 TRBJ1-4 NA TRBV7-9 TGTGCCAGCAGCGCCGGGACAGGGGGGTTTGAAAAACTGTTTTTT CASSAGTGGFEKLFF
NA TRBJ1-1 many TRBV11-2 TGTGCCAGCAGTCACCCGGTGGTTGGGGGCACTGAAGCTTTCTTT CASSHPVVGGTEAFF
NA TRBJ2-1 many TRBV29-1 TGCAGCGGGGGCCCCTTGGGGGGCCAAGGTGAGCAGTTCTTC CSGGPLGGQGEQFF
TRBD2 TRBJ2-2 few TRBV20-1 TGCAGTGCAAGACTAGCGGGGGGGACAAACACCGGGGAGCTGTTTTTT CSARLAGGTNTGELFF
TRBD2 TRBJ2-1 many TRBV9 TGTGCCAGCAGCGTATCCCCGGTCAGGCGGGAGGCAGTGGATGAGCAGTTCTTC CASSVSPVRREAVDEQFF
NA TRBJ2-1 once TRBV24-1 TGTGCCACCAGTGCAGGACTGGGAGACCTAATCAATGAGCAGTTCTTC CATSAGLGDLINEQFF
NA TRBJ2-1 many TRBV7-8 TGTGCCAGCAGCCGCGACATGCCCAGCCACAATGAGCAGTTCTTC CASSRDMPSHNEQFF
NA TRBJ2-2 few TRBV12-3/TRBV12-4 TGTGCCAGCAGTAGTCTTAGGGGCACCGGGGAGCTGTTTTTT CASSSLRGTGELFF
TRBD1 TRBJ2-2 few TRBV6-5 TGTGCCAGCAGTTCCCCAGGGGGCACCGGGGAGCTGTTTTTT CASSSPGGTGELFF
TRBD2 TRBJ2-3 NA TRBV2 TGTGCCAGGTCACTAGCGGGAGCAGATACGCAGTATTTT CARSLAGADTQYF
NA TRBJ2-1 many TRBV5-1 TGCGCCAGCAGCTTGGCCCCCAGGGGCGAATCCTACAATGAGCAGTTCTTC CASSLAPRGESYNEQFF
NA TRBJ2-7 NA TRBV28 TGTGCCAGCAGTTTGGGGCTCGGACTCTCCTACGAGCAGTACTTC CASSLGLGLSYEQYF
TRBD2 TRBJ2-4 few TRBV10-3 TGTGCCATCAGTGAAGGGACTAGCGGGAAGCAAAACATTCAGTACTTC CAISEGTSGKQNIQYF
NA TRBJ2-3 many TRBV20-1 TGCAGTGCTGCCCCAGGCGGGGCGACAGATACGCAGTATTTT CSAAPGGATDTQYF
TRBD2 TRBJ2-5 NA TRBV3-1 TGTGCCAGCAGCCAGTGGGGGGTGGGACTAGCGGGACAAGAGACCCAGTACTTC CASSQWGVGLAGQETQYF
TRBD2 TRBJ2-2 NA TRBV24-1 TGTGCCACCAGTGTTGGACTAGCCACCGGGGAGCTGTTTTTT CATSVGLATGELFF
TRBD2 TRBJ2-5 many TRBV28 TGTGCCAGCAGGAGGACTAGCCCCAGTCGAGGGGAGACCCAGTACTTC CASRRTSPSRGETQYF
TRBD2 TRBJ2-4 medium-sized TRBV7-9 TGTGCCAGCAGCCTTAGCGGGGGGGACATTCAGTACTTC CASSLSGGDIQYF
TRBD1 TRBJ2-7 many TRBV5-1 TGCGCCAGCAGCTTGGTGGGGACAGGGGCTTTTAGACCCGAGCAGTACTTC CASSLVGTGAFRPEQYF
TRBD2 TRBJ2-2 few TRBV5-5 TGTGCCAGCAGCCTGACTAGCGGGAGGTTTACCGGGGAGCTGTTTTTT CASSLTSGRFTGELFF
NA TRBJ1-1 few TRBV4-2 TGTGCCAGCAGCCAAGGTTCCTTAGCTTTCTTT CASSQGSLAFF
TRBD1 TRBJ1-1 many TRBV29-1 TGCAGCGCTGGGGACAGGGACTATGAAGCTTTCTTT CSAGDRDYEAFF
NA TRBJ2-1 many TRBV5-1 TGCGCCAGCAGCTACAGCTTTTTGGCGGATAGGAATGAGCAGTTCTTC CASSYSFLADRNEQFF
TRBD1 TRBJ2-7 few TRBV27 TGTGCCAGCAGTTCATGGACAGGGCCATTCGAGCAGTACTTC CASSSWTGPFEQYF
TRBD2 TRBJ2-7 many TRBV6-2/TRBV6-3 TGTGCCAGCAGGCCCCACGGGGCGGGGGGCTACGAGCAGTACTTC CASRPHGAGGYEQYF
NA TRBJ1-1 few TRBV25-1 TGTGCCAGCAGTGAAAACAGTGAAGCTTTCTTT CASSENSEAFF
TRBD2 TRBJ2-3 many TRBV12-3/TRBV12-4 TGTGCCAGCAGCCAGACTAGCGGGGGGTGGGATACGCAGTATTTT CASSQTSGGWDTQYF
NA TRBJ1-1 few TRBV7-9 TGTGCCAGCAGCTTTTCGCCGGGGAGGAGCACTGAAGCTTTCTTT CASSFSPGRSTEAFF
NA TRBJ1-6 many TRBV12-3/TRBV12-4 TGTGCCAGCAGTTTGGACGGCTCTGGCGGTTCACCCCTCCACTTT CASSLDGSGGSPLHF